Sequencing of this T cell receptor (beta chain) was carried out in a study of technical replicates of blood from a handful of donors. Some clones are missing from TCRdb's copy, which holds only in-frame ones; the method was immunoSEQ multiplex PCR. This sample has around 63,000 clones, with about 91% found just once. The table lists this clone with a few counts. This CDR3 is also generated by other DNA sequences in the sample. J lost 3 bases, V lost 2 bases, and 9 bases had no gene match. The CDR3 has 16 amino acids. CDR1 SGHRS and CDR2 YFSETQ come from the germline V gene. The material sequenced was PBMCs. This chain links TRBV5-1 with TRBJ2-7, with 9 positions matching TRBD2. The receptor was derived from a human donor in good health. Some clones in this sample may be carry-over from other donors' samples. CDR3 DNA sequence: TGCGCCAGCAGCTTATCCCGGCGGGAGGGCCGCTACGAGCAGTACTTC. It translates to CASSLSRREGRYEQYF. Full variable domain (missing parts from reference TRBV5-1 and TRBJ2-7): KAGVTQTPRYLIKTRGQQVTLSCSPISGHRSVSWYQQTPGQGLQFLFEYFSETQRNKGNFPGRFSGRQFSNSRSEMNVSTLELGDSALYLCASSLSRREGRYEQYFGPGTRLTVT.